The clone carrying this T cell receptor beta chain is deemed medium-sized. The antigen is not known. This entry belongs to a study of T-cell memory formation after mild COVID-19. Broader study findings: Of the contracting clones, CD4+ ones lay mainly in CM and EM, and CD8+ ones in EMRA.

UMIs and sample barcodes were carried by the TCR alpha and TCR beta cDNA libraries that 5'RACE produced using constant-segment primers. In TCRdb, the 5' RACE reads were re-called with MiXCR into one record per CDR3 protein. The sample contains 100,000 to 130,000 distinct CDR3 sequences, 15% to 20% of which appear only once. The source of this sequence is a young man who had mild COVID-19 (a few samples of this study predate the infection). Cell type and time point are not known. Source material: PBMCs or a T cell subset sorted from them (not recorded which).

The CDR3: CASSLSLAGSYNEQFF. DNA of the CDR3: TGTGCCAGCAGCTTATCGCTAGCGGGGTCCTACAATGAGCAGTTCTTC. The chain is built from TRBV7-9 and TRBJ2-1; 9 bases map to TRBD2. The CDR3 spans 16 residues. The germline V gene encodes CDR1 SEHNR and CDR2 FQNEAQ (reference sequence). Germline trimming cut 2 bases from V and 1 base from J; bases unmatched to any gene: 3.